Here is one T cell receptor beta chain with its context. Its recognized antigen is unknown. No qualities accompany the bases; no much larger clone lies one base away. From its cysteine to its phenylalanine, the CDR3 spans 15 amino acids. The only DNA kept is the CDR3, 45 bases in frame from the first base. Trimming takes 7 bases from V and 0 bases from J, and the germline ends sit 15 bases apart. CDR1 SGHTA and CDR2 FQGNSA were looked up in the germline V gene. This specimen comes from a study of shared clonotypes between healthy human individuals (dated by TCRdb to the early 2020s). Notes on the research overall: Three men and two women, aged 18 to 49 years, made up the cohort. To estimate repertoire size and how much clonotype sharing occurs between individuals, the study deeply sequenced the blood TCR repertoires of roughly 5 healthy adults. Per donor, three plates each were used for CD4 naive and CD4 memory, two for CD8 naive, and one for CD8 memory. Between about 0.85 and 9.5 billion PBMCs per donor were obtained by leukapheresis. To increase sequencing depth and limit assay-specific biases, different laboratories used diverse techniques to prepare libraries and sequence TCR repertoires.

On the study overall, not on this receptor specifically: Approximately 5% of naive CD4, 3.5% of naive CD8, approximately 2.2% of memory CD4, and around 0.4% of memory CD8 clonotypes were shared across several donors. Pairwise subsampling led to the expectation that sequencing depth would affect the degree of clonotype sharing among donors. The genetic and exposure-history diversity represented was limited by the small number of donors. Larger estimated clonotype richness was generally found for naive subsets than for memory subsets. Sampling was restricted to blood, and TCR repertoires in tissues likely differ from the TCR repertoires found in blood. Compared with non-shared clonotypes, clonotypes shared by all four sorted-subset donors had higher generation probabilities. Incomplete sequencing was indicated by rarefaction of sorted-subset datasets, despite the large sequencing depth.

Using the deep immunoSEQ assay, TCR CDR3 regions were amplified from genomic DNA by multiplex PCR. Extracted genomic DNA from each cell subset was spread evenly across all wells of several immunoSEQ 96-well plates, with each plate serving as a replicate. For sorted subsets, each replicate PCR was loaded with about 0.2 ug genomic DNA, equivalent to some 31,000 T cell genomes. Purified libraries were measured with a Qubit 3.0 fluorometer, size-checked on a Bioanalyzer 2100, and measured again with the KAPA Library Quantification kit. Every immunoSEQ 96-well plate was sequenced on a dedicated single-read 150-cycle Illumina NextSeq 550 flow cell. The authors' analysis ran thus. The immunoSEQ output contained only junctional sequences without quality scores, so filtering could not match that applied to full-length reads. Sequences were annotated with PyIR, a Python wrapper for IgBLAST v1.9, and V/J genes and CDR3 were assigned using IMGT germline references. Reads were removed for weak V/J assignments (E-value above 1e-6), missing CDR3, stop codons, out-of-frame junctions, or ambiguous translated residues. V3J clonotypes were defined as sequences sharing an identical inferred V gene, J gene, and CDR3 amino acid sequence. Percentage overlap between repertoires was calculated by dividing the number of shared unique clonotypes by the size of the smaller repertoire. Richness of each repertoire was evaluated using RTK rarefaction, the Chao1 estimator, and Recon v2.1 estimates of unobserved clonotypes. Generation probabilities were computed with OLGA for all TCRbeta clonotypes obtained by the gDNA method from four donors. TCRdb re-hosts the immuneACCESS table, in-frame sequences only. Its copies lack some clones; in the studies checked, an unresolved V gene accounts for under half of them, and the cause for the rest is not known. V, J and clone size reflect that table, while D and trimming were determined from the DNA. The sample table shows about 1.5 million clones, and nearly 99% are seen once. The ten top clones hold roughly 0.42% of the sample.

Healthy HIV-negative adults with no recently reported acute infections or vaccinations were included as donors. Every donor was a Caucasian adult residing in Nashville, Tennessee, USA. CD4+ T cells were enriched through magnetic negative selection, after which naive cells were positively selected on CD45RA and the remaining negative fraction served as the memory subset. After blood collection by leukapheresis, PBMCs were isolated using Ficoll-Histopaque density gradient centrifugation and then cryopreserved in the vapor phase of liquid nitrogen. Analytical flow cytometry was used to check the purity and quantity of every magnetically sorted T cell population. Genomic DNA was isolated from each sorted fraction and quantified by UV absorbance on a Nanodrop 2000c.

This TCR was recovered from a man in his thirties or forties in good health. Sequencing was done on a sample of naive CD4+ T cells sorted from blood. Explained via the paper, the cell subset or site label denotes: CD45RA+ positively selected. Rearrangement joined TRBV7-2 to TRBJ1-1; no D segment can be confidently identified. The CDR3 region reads CASTYLGGLNTEAFF. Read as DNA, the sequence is TGTGCCAGCACCTACCTGGGAGGGTTGAACACTGAAGCTTTCTTT.